This TCR beta chain was captured in a study of human T cells and chemical hapten exposure. TCRdb passed the RACE reads through MiXCR, listing each CDR3 protein once. The profile covers about 85,000 distinct CDR3 sequences, with around 10% appearing a single time and around 1.4% taken by the ten largest. The germline gives CDR1 LGHNA, CDR2 YSLEER. V was clipped by 5 bases and J by 5 bases, with 12 bases between them. The CDR3 consists of 13 residues. Time point meaning: patch test 2, 6 weeks after DPC sensitization. The treatment here: therapeutic diphenylcyclopropenone sensitization with weekly scalp DPC. Donors, patients with alopecia ranging from 18 to 70 years old and judged suitable for DPC, provided samples. The table lists this clonotype with a few counts.

The origin of this receptor is a man between 18 and 29 years old with alopecia areata. Some clones in this sample may be carry-over from other donors' samples. The V and J genes are TRBV4-3 and TRBJ1-2; no clear D gene. The input for sequencing was whole blood, taken in connection with sensitization to the hapten diphenylcyclopropenone (DPC). The CDR3 DNA reads as TGCGCCAGCAGCTCCGGACCGCCTTATGGCTACACCTTC. Translating it yields CASSSGPPYGYTF.